What follows are 7 T cell receptor beta chains derived from one specimen sequenced in a study of T cells after yellow fever vaccination. Each CDR3 protein is one row after TCRdb ran MiXCR on the 5' RACE reads. The profile shows more than 65,000 distinct CDR3 sequences, about an eighth of them singletons. The sequences come from CD8+ T cells not binding an NS4B(214-222) dextramer, sorted from PBMCs, collected less than 25 days after the first yellow fever vaccination. These receptors all come from a man aged 18 to 29 who received the YFV17D yellow fever vaccine.

In its sample, this clonotype was seen a few times. The chain joins TRBV20-1 to TRBJ1-4; 7 nucleotides align to TRBD1. Germline lookup yields CDR1 DFQATT and CDR2 SNEGSKA (reference sequence). This CDR3 comprises 18 residues. J gave up 3 bases and V 2 bases, and 15 bases lay outside the gene matches. DNA of the CDR3: TGCAGTGCTAGAAAAGACAGGGTCGGTTCGAGGGCTAATGAAAAACTGTTTTTT. This encodes CSARKDRVGSRANEKLFF.

This chain joins TRBV6-2 or TRBV6-3 and TRBJ2-3; TRBD1 matches 9 bases. With 0 bases clipped from V and 1 base from J, the junction kept 5 bases outside the gene matches. The germline gives CDR1 MNHEY, CDR2 SVGEGT. CDR3 length: 17 amino acids. This CDR3 is CASSYSGQGLGTDTQYF. Here the CDR3 DNA reads TGTGCCAGCAGTTACTCGGGACAGGGCCTAGGCACAGATACGCAGTATTTT.

This clonotype has more than one count but fewer than ten. V is TRBV4-2 and J is TRBJ1-4, with TRBD1 matching over 7 bases. The CDR3 runs to 16 residues. Germline V gene data show CDR1 as LGHNA and CDR2 as YNFKEQ. V gave up 2 bases and J gave up 4 bases; unmatched junction bases: 7. CDR3 in DNA: TGTGCCAGCAGCCAACCTATGGGACAGAATAATGAAAAACTGTTTTTT. Translated, it gives CASSQPMGQNNEKLFF.

This clonotype was observed a few times. The V gene is TRBV7-9, the J gene TRBJ2-2; a weak D match, TRBD1 (5 bases). Germline V gene data show CDR1 as SEHNR and CDR2 as FQNEAQ (reference sequence). This CDR3 has 12 residues. Trimming took 7 bases from V and 6 from J, leaving 9 bases between them. The CDR3 spells CASTAGPGELFF. The CDR3 DNA follows: TGTGCCAGCACCGCAGGGCCCGGGGAGCTGTTTTTT.

This clonotype appeared many times. The V call is TRBV4-3, the J call TRBJ2-5; unclear D gene. CDR1 and CDR2 (germline): LGHNA, YSLEER. This CDR3 contains 13 residues. V was shortened by 1 base and J by 5 bases, with 8 bases between the two germline ends. The CDR3 region is CASSQGSGETQYF. The CDR3 coding sequence is TGCGCCAGCAGCCAAGGGAGTGGTGAGACCCAGTACTTC.

This clonotype was picked up a small number of times. The rearrangement links TRBV29-1 to TRBJ1-1; 7 bases fit TRBD1. CDR1 and CDR2 (germline): SQVTM, ANQGSEA. Germline trimming cut 6 bases from V and 6 bases from J; bases unmatched to any gene: 13. This CDR3 spans 14 amino acids. CDR3 nucleotides: TGCAGCGTCCAGACAGGGAAGGTGGAGGCTGAAGCTTTCTTT. This codes for CSVQTGKVEAEAFF.

Regarding this clonotype: The CDR3 does not close with the conserved phenylalanine or tryptophan, likely indicating a read error. The chain carries TRBV29-1 and TRBJ2-3; TRBD2 might be the D (6 bases). There are 16 residues in the CDR3. The V gene lost 3 bases and the J gene lost 1 base, with 17 bases spanning the gap. Germline CDR1 is SQVTM and CDR2 is ANQGSEA. The CDR3 protein is CSVEEGLGGGTDTQYY. CDR3 in DNA: TGCAGCGTTGAGGAGGGGTTGGGGGGAGGCACAGATACGCAGTATTAT.